This T cell receptor beta chain was captured in a study of cytomegalovirus exposure and HLA in healthy donors. Notes on the study in general: For most TCR beta V segments, an earlier analysis put the productive rate at about 90% or about 30% of the time.

CDR3 length: 12 residues. Germline V gene lookup returns CDR1 LGHNA and CDR2 YNFKEQ. Between the trimmed V and J ends, which lost 4 bases and 7 bases, there was a span of 8 bases. With regard to this clone: Its antigen is still unknown.

With 60 Vbeta and 13 Jbeta primers, the PCR was carried out. Original analysis: A later analysis tallied about 80 million unique TCR beta chains, around 12 million of them shared. Clones were sequenced by immunoSEQ multiplex PCR, and TCRdb holds only the in-frame ones, with some missing. V, J and clone size reflect that table, while D and trimming were determined from the DNA. The sample has fewer than 250,000 clones, more than 60% seen once. The receptor's source is a girl aged 2 to 9 in good health and CMV-seronegative. The sample taken for sequencing was PBMCs. J is TRBJ2-1 and V is TRBV4-2; tentative D call: TRBD2 (5 bases). The CDR3 DNA sequence: TGTGCCAGCAGCCGGACTGGGAATGAGCAGTTCTTC. This translates into CASSRTGNEQFF.